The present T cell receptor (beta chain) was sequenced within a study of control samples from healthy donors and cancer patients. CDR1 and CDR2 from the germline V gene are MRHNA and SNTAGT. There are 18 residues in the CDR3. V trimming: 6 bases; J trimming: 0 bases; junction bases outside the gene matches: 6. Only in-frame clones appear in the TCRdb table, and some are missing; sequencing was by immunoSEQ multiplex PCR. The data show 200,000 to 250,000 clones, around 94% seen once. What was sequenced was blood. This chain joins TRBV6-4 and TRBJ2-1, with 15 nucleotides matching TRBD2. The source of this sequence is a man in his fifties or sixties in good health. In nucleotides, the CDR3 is TGTGCCAGCAGACCCGGGACTAGCGGGGGGTACTCCTACAATGAGCAGTTCTTC. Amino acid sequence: CASRPGTSGGYSYNEQFF.